This TCR beta chain was retrieved from a study of cytomegalovirus exposure and HLA in healthy donors. Study-level points and caveats: With later analysis, a missense DCLRE1C variant became linked to TCR beta V- and J-gene trimming. In vitro assays verified that three CMV-associated chains recognized CMV antigens specifically. The authors later found most CMV-associated TCR beta chains appeared HLA-restricted.

A multiplex PCR was run with 60 Vbeta primers and 13 Jbeta primers. Here immunoSEQ multiplex PCR was the method, and the copy in TCRdb shows in-frame clones only, minus some. This sample has about 130,000 clones; approximately 69% occur once, and the top ten carry 4%. The CDR3 length is 17 residues. Germline V lookup: CDR1 LNHDA, CDR2 SQIVND (reference sequence). The V segment lost 5 bases and the J segment 2 bases; nucleotides outside the gene matches: 11. For this clone: The antigen remains unidentified.

Sequencing input: PBMCs. The origin of this receptor is a middle-aged man in good health and CMV-seropositive. The chain combines TRBV19 with TRBJ1-5; TRBD1 matches 8 bases. Here the CDR3 reads CASSLAHDRGGNQPQHF. The CDR3 DNA reads TGTGCCAGTAGTTTGGCCCATGACAGGGGAGGCAATCAGCCCCAGCATTTT.